This TCR beta chain was recovered during a study of T cell responses to AZD1222 COVID-19 vaccine (dated by TCRdb to the early 2020s). Background on the whole study: AZD1222 recipients with second doses at about 4 weeks or about 12 weeks were pooled, because spike-specific TCR depth and breadth did not differ between schedules. TCR sequencing was performed for roughly 240 trial participants, of whom roughly 200 were given two doses of AZD1222 and some 25 were given two doses of MenACWY control vaccine. Trial participants were enrolled by age into 18-55, 56-69 and 70-plus year subgroups, with roughly 150, 30 and 60 TCR-sequenced participants respectively.

The CDR3 regions of human TCRbeta chains were subjected to immunosequencing. Under the source paper's analysis protocol: TCRs in the repertoires were compared against a reference library of SARS-CoV-2-specific TCRs that had been generated with the MIRA antigen-specificity platform. Breadth was defined as the fraction of unique TCRs that were SARS-CoV-2-associated, and depth was defined as the fraction of total T cells that were SARS-CoV-2-associated. Using the MIRA data, each spike-specific TCR was mapped to the spike region that the TCR reacts to and placed in a CD4 or CD8 class. Log10-transformed breadth and depth values were compared by one-way ANOVA with Sidak's multiple comparisons tests. TCRdb took this table from immuneACCESS and kept in-frame rearrangements with V and J called. Such tables lack part of the clones; where checked against another copy, unresolved V genes explain under half of the gap, and the rest is unexplained. For V, J and clone size, that table is used; D and trimming come from the DNA. Recorded for this sample are 180,000 or so clones; around 90% of them occurred a single time. About 3% of the sample is taken by the ten largest.

The label giving this sample's time point can be read as: baseline before first vaccination. Vaccinee samples were obtained from the UK trials COV001 and COV002, which included a single-blind randomized controlled phase 2/3 trial of AZD1222 (ChAdOx1 nCoV-19) in healthy adults. Trial participant PBMC samples were collected at day 0 and day 28 after the second dose for TCRbeta chain sequencing. As for this clone: Its antigen is currently not known. No qualities accompany the bases; no much larger clone lies one base away.

Study-level results and caveats: Reportedly, almost half of the unique spike-specific TCRs recognized epitopes lying outside the regions that are mutated in the B.1.351 and B.1.1.7 variants. No day 14 peak-response samples were available, so repertoires were characterized only after the peak T cell response. After two AZD1222 doses, both the breadth and the depth of spike-specific TCRs were significantly higher than at day 0 and than in MenACWY recipients. The 56-69-year group was small, and its depth increase did not reach significance, likely because of low power. Conclusions about previously exposed vaccinees were limited because only five to seven AZD1222 recipients were SARS-CoV-2 seropositive at baseline. Vaccine-associated CD4 TCRs spanned the whole spike protein, with dominant responses in regions 160-218 and 743-854. Most participants were white British and females outnumbered males, and the authors suggested that clonal diversity may have been underestimated.

Sequenced material: peripheral blood, taken on day 0 of AZD1222 vaccination. The sequence came from an adult in good health.

The DNA is as follows: TGTGCCAGCAGCCAATGGACAGGGGGCGCAGATACGCAGTATTTT. Its translation reads: CASSQWTGGADTQYF. This receptor chain uses TRBV3-1 (or the pseudogene TRBV3-2) and TRBJ2-3; TRBD1 aligns with 11 central bases. Reading from cysteine to phenylalanine, the CDR3 counts 15 amino acids. The sequence is cut down to CDR3 DNA, 45 bases in frame from base 1. Compared with germline, V lacks 2 bases and J lacks 4 bases; bases without a gene match: 2. CDR1 LGHDT and CDR2 YNNKEL are derived from the germline V gene (reference sequence).